This entry lists 5 T cell receptor beta chains sequenced from one sample in a study of cytomegalovirus exposure and HLA in healthy donors. PCR involved 60 Vbeta and 13 Jbeta primers. This table comes from immunoSEQ multiplex PCR, and its TCRdb copy is limited to in-frame clones, with some not included. There are around 200,000 clones in the sample; about four fifths occur only once, and 10% lies in the top ten. The specimen was PBMCs. These receptors originate from a woman aged 45-65 years in good health and CMV-seropositive.

The gene calls are TRBV10-3 and TRBJ1-4; 10 bases map to TRBD1. Losses at the gene ends were 4 bases for V and 2 bases for J; bases not matched to a gene: 4. The CDR3 is 16 amino acids. The germline V gene has CDR1 ENHRY and CDR2 SYGVKD. CDR3 DNA sequence: TGTGCCATCAGTGGGGGACAGGGGACGACTAATGAAAAACTGTTTTTT. This codes for CAISGGQGTTNEKLFF.

On this clone: A junction end diverges from the germline sequence, so it may reflect a read error. The chain uses TRBV18 and TRBJ2-5; 7 bases fit TRBD1. CDR3 length: 14 amino acids. The V gene's germline CDR1 is KGHSH and CDR2 LQKENI. The CDR3 reads CASPPYRGGETQYF. The CDR3 DNA follows: TGTGCCAGCCCACCTTACAGGGGCGGCGAGACCCAGTACTTC.

J is TRBJ1-2 and V is TRBV6-5; 8 bases map to TRBD1. This CDR3 is built from 14 residues. Germline CDR1 and CDR2: MNHEY and SVGAGI. V shed 2 bases and J 4 bases; nucleotides not matched to a gene: 3. This CDR3 reads CASSYGGQVYGYTF. The DNA for the CDR3 is TGTGCCAGCAGTTACGGGGGACAGGTCTATGGCTACACCTTC.

The rearrangement links TRBV5-1 to TRBJ1-4, with a tentative D call TRBD1 (5 bases). CDR3 length equals 19 residues. V was cut by 0 bases and J by 5 bases, with 23 bases left in between. Germline lookup yields CDR1 SGHRS and CDR2 YFSETQ. CDR3 region: CASSLGRDPGPWANEKLFF. Written as DNA, the CDR3 is TGCGCCAGCAGCTTGGGGCGGGACCCCGGGCCCTGGGCAAATGAAAAACTGTTTTTT. The full variable domain, completed using reference TRBV5-1 and TRBJ1-4, is KAGVTQTPRYLIKTRGQQVTLSCSPISGHRSVSWYQQTPGQGLQFLFEYFSETQRNKGNFPGRFSGRQFSNSRSEMNVSTLELGDSALYLCASSLGRDPGPWANEKLFFGSGTQLSVL.

The chain employs TRBV14 and TRBJ1-6; D not resolved. The length of the CDR3 is 14 residues. The ends were cut back, 1 base at V and 7 bases at J, with 8 bases in the middle. Germline CDR1 and CDR2: SGHDN and FVKESK. This CDR3 reads CASSQVRRNSPLHF. CDR3 sequence (DNA): TGTGCCAGCAGCCAAGTCCGCAGGAATTCACCCCTCCACTTT.